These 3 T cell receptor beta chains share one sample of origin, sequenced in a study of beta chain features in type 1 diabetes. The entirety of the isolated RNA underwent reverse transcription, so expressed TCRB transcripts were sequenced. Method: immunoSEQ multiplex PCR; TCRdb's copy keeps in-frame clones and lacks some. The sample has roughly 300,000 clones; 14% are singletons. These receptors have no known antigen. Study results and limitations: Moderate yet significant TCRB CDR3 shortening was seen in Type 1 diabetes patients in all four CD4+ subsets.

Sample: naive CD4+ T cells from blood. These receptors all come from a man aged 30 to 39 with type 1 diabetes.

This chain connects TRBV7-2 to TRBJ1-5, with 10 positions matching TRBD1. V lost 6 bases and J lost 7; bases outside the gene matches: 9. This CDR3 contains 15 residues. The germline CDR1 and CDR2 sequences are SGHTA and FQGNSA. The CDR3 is CASRPMGQGRQPQHF. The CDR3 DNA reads TGTGCCAGCAGACCCATGGGACAGGGGCGGCAGCCCCAGCATTTT. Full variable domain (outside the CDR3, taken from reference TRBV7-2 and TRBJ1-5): GAGVSQSPSNKVTEKGKDVELRCDPISGHTALYWYRQSLGQGLEFLIYFQGNSAPDKSGLPSDRFSAERTGGSVSTLTIQRTQQEDSAVYLCASRPMGQGRQPQHFGDGTRLSIL.

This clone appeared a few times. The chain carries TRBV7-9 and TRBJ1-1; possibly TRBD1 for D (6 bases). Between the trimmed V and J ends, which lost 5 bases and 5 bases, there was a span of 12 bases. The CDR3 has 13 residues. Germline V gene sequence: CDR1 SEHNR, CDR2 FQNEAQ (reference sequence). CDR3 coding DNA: TGTGCCAGCAGCACAGGGTCTGGGACTGAAGCTTTCTTT. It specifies CASSTGSGTEAFF.

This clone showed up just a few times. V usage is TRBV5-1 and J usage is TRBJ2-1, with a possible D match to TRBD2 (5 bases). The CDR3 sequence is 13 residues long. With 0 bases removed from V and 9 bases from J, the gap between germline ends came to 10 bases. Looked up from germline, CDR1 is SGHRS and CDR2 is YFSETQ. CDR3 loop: CASSLVRASEQFF. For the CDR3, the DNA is TGCGCCAGCAGCTTGGTGAGGGCTAGTGAGCAGTTCTTC.